Below, 21 T cell receptor beta chains from the same sample are listed, as sequenced in a study of blood T cell repertoires in COVID-19 (dated by TCRdb to about 2020). Library generation was performed with the immunoSEQ multiplex PCR assay. Drawn from immuneACCESS, this table holds only the in-frame rearrangements with V and J called that TCRdb kept. Clones are partly lost; checked studies trace under half to an unresolved V gene and leave the rest unexplained. For this sample there are under 200,000 clones; about 80% appear just once. The top ten clonotypes cover less than 5.5% of the sample. The specimen sequenced was PBMCs or T cells enriched from blood (not recorded which). The receptor source for this set is a woman in her sixties with acute COVID-19.

V and J are TRBV6-1 and TRBJ1-1; 11 bases align to TRBD1. This CDR3 comprises 14 residues. Germline CDR1 reads MNHNS; CDR2 reads SASEGT. J lost 3 bases, V lost 3 bases, and 0 bases had no gene match. The DNA for the CDR3 is TGTGCCAGCAGTGAGGACAGGGGGCACACTGAAGCTTTCTTT. It codes for CASSEDRGHTEAFF.

The CDR3 nucleotides are TGCGCCAGCATGGACTTAGCCACAGATACGCAGTATTTT. It specifies CASMDLATDTQYF. This chain links TRBV4-3 with TRBJ2-3; weak D call: TRBD2 (5 bases). The V gene lost 7 bases and the J gene lost 2 bases, with 10 bases spanning the gap. The CDR3 has 13 residues. Per the germline V gene, CDR1 is LGHNA and CDR2 is YSLEER.

This chain links TRBV7-9 with TRBJ2-7, with D possibly being TRBD1 (6 bases). V lost 7 bases, J lost 6 bases, and 16 bases lay in between. This CDR3 is 13 amino acids long. CDR1 and CDR2 from the germline V gene are SEHNR and FQNEAQ (reference sequence). For the CDR3, the DNA is TGTGCCAGCAACGCCCCGCAGGGGTCCGAGCAGTACTTC. This sequence encodes CASNAPQGSEQYF. The full variable domain, in which reference TRBV7-9 and TRBJ2-7 provide the parts outside the CDR3, is DTGVSQNPRHKITKRGQNVTFRCDPISEHNRLYWYRQTLGQGPEFLTYFQNEAQLEKSRLLSDRFSAERPKGSFSTLEIQRTEQGDSAMYLCASNAPQGSEQYFGPGTRLTVT.

The chain uses TRBV5-1 and TRBJ1-3; 7 positions agree with TRBD1. V shed 4 bases and J 2 bases; nucleotides not matched to a gene: 6. Germline values: CDR1 SGHRS, CDR2 YFSETQ. This CDR3 region has 15 residues. Written as DNA, the CDR3 is TGCGCCAGCAGCACCCAGGGGGTCGCTGGAAACACCATATATTTT. The encoded protein is CASSTQGVAGNTIYF.

J is TRBJ2-5 and V is TRBV10-3, with TRBD1 as a possible D gene (6 bases). Deletions cut 8 bases from V and 3 bases from J, with 22 bases between. The germline gives CDR1 ENHRY, CDR2 SYGVKD. The CDR3 runs to 16 residues. In nucleotides, the CDR3 is TGTGCCATCCTATTAAGGGGGTCCGAGGAGAAAGAGACCCAGTACTTC. This encodes CAILLRGSEEKETQYF.

The chain carries TRBV6-5 and TRBJ1-5; D unresolved. From germline, CDR1 is MNHEY and CDR2 SVGAGI. V lost 0 bases to trimming and J lost 0 bases, with 6 bases between them. The CDR3 covers 15 residues. The chain's CDR3 is CASSYSAASNQPQHF. The CDR3 DNA is TGTGCCAGCAGTTACTCGGCTGCTAGCAATCAGCCCCAGCATTTT.

Written as DNA, the CDR3 is TGTGCCAGCAGCCCCCCGGGGTACGGTGCTTTCTTT. As protein: CASSPPGYGAFF. V usage is TRBV7-8 and J usage is TRBJ1-1; D is uncertain. Germline CDR1 and CDR2: SGHVS and FQNEAQ. Trimming removed 5 bases from V and 11 bases from J, with 15 bases in between. This CDR3 region has 12 residues.

This chain links TRBV29-1 with TRBJ2-5, with D perhaps TRBD2 (6 bases). V shed 4 bases and J shed 5 bases, with 17 bases lying between them. The CDR3 totals 14 residues. Germline CDR1 and CDR2: SQVTM and ANQGSEA. The CDR3 loop reads CSVGPEFGGETQYF. In DNA, the CDR3 is TGCAGCGTTGGACCCGAGTTTGGGGGGGAGACCCAGTACTTC. Filled out from reference TRBV29-1 and TRBJ2-5, the complete variable domain reads SAVISQKPSRDICQRGTSLTIQCQVDSQVTMMFWYRQQPGQSLTLIATANQGSEATYESGFVIDKFPISRPNLTFSTLTVSNMSPEDSSIYLCSVGPEFGGETQYFGPGTRLLVL.

This clone was detected once. The chain joins TRBV7-2 to TRBJ2-7; D might be TRBD2 (6 bases). Looked up from germline, CDR1 is SGHTA and CDR2 is FQGNSA. The CDR3 is 15 residues long. V lost 5 bases and J lost 2, with 16 bases in between. Here the CDR3 reads CASSKHLGLPYEQYV. In DNA form, the CDR3 reads TGTGCCAGCAGCAAACATTTGGGACTGCCCTACGAGCAGTACGTC.

This clone was recorded a few times. This chain uses TRBV5-1 with TRBJ2-7, with D perhaps matching TRBD1 (6 bases). This CDR3 has 15 residues. V dropped 4 bases and J dropped 3 bases, with 17 bases sitting between them. Germline V gene sequence: CDR1 SGHRS, CDR2 YFSETQ. Here the CDR3 reads CASSGGGEGVYEQYV. The DNA of the CDR3 is TGCGCCAGCAGCGGTGGGGGCGAAGGAGTCTACGAGCAGTACGTC.

The CDR3 DNA sequence: TGTGCCAGCAGTTTAAAGAGACAGCCCCAGCATTTT. This codes for CASSLKRQPQHF. The V gene is TRBV28, the J gene TRBJ1-5; D is undetermined. This CDR3 has 12 residues. The V gene's germline CDR1 is MDHEN and CDR2 SYDVKM. Trimming removed 2 bases from V and 7 bases from J, with 6 bases in between.

This sequence joins TRBV11-2 and TRBJ1-6; D unresolved. V was pared by 0 bases and J by 14 bases, with 11 bases between. This CDR3 contains 13 residues. Looked up from germline, CDR1 is SGHAT and CDR2 is FQNNGV. Written as DNA, the CDR3 is TGTGCCAGCAGCTTAGATGTGGCGCGGACCCTCCACTTT. As protein: CASSLDVARTLHF.

CDR3 sequence reads: CAISDPGRLAGGQNEQFF. As DNA, the CDR3 is TGTGCCATCAGTGACCCGGGACGACTAGCGGGGGGACAAAATGAGCAGTTCTTC. The J gene is TRBJ2-1, the V gene TRBV10-3, with 13 bases that match TRBD2. The germline V gene has CDR1 ENHRY and CDR2 SYGVKD. The CDR3 totals 18 residues. J gave up 7 bases and V 3 bases, and 12 bases lay outside the gene matches.

The chain uses TRBV28 and TRBJ2-3; TRBD1 is a possible D gene (5 bases). Trimming pared 2 bases from V and 5 bases from J, leaving 11 bases between. The germline V gene has CDR1 MDHEN and CDR2 SYDVKM. This CDR3 is built from 14 residues. The CDR3 DNA follows: TGTGCCAGCAGTTTACTCAGGGTACAAGATACGCAGTATTTT. The encoded protein is CASSLLRVQDTQYF. The full variable domain, rest sourced from reference TRBV28 and TRBJ2-3, is DVKVTQSSRYLVKRTGEKVFLECVQDMDHENMFWYRQDPGLGLRLIYFSYDVKMKEKGDIPEGYSVSREKKERFSLILESASTNQTSMYLCASSLLRVQDTQYFGPGTRLTVL.

The chain combines TRBV10-1 with TRBJ2-1, with D hard to call. CDR1 WNHNN and CDR2 SYGVQD come from the germline V gene (reference sequence). Trimming left V 2 bases short and J 10 bases short, with 9 bases between. This CDR3 is 12 amino acids long. The CDR3 reads CASSENEAEQFF. CDR3 nucleotide sequence: TGCGCCAGCAGTGAGAACGAGGCGGAGCAGTTCTTC.

The CDR3 region has the DNA TGTGCCAGCAGCTTACAACAGGGTTCCACAGATACGCAGTATTTT. This gives the protein CASSLQQGSTDTQYF. The rearrangement uses TRBV11-2 and TRBJ2-3; D may be TRBD1 (6 bases). CDR3 length: 15 residues. Trimming removed 2 bases from V and 2 bases from J, with 11 bases in between. Germline V gives CDR1 SGHAT, CDR2 FQNNGV.

This chain uses TRBV7-2 with TRBJ2-1, with 8 bases identical to TRBD1. V dropped 1 base and J dropped 5; count of bases not matched to a gene: 7. Germline CDR1 SGHTA, CDR2 FQGNSA. The CDR3 length is 16 residues. The DNA of the CDR3 is TGTGCCAGCAGCTTAGTGGGGACAGGAGCCAACAATGAGCAGTTCTTC. Protein: CASSLVGTGANNEQFF.

This rearrangement joins TRBV6-5 to TRBJ1-2; the D gene is possibly TRBD1 (6 bases). The germline V and J ends were trimmed by 5 bases and 7 bases, with 14 bases remaining between them. The CDR3 consists of 13 residues. Germline V gene data show CDR1 as MNHEY and CDR2 as SVGAGI. The CDR3 reads CASSTGTSGGYTF. CDR3 nucleotides: TGTGCCAGCAGTACTGGGACATCAGGTGGCTACACCTTC.

The chain is built from TRBV24-1 and TRBJ1-1; tentatively, D is TRBD1 (5 bases). There are 13 residues in the CDR3. Germline V gene lookup returns CDR1 KGHDR and CDR2 SFDVKD. The V end lost 7 bases, the J end lost 4 bases, and 12 bases lay between the germline ends. In DNA, the CDR3 is TGTGCCACCAGAAACACAGGCTCCACTGAAGCTTTCTTT. As protein: CATRNTGSTEAFF.

The rearrangement uses TRBV4-1 and TRBJ2-5; 7 bases align to TRBD1. With 8 bases clipped from V and 4 bases from J, the junction kept 7 bases outside the gene matches. CDR1 is MGHRA, CDR2 YSYEKL, per germline. The CDR3 runs to 13 residues. The CDR3 coding sequence is TGCGCCAGCGCCCGACAGGGTGTAGAGACCCAGTACTTC. Residues: CASARQGVETQYF.

This clone came up a few times. The V call is TRBV6-5, the J call TRBJ1-3, with 7 nucleotides matching TRBD1. The CDR3 is 13 amino acids. Germline CDR1 MNHEY, CDR2 SVGAGI. V gave up 11 bases and J gave up 3 bases; unmatched junction bases: 7. CDR3 sequence reads: CAGGTDIGNTIYF. The CDR3 DNA reads TGTGCCGGGGGGACAGATATTGGAAACACCATATATTTT.